Included here is one T cell receptor (beta chain) sequence, with context. What it binds is unknown. Library preparation (for TCRbeta) was performed with unique molecular identifiers. One entry per CDR3 protein results from TCRdb running MiXCR on the PCR reads. The sample contains approximately 150,000 distinct CDR3 sequences, 8.8% of which appear only once. These data are taken from a study of T-cell reconstitution after alpha-beta-depleted transplantation in children. Notes on the study in general: After one year, T-cell counts and TCRbeta diversity mostly came from new T cells. Expanded graft clones, several hundred of them, were reportedly the source of alpha-beta T cells about two months after transplant. For some patients, TCRbeta diversity was high at day 60 because of recipient T cells and thymic progenitors that survived.

The CDR3 runs to 17 residues. Germline V gene lookup returns CDR1 DFQATT and CDR2 SNEGSKA (reference sequence). The ends lost 2 bases at V and 8 bases at J; junction bases unmatched: 15. This chain uses TRBV20-1 with TRBJ2-1; 10 nucleotides line up with TRBD2. The origin of this receptor is a female patient aged 2-9 years who had a stem cell transplant for congenital amegakaryocytic thrombocytopenia, so the T cells may come from the graft donor. This specimen was PBMCs, mostly from graft donor cells, taken 180 days after TCRalphabeta/CD19-depleted stem cell transplant. The CDR3 reads CSARPGGASGRVDEQFF. CDR3 in DNA: TGCAGTGCTAGACCTGGGGGGGCTAGCGGGAGAGTAGATGAGCAGTTCTTC.